These 3 T cell receptor beta chains came from one sample sequenced in a study of blood T cell repertoires in COVID-19. This table comes from immunoSEQ multiplex PCR, and its TCRdb copy is limited to in-frame clones, with some not included. The sample consists of 250,000 to 350,000 clones, approximately 90% of them appearing once. The sample comprised peripheral blood. These receptors were taken from a woman in her twenties or thirties with COVID-19, enrolled during active disease.

The chain combines TRBV5-1 with TRBJ2-4, with 10 bases lining up with TRBD2. The CDR3 is made up of 17 amino acids. CDR1 and CDR2 (germline): SGHRS, YFSETQ. J gave up 7 bases and V 4 bases, and 14 bases lay outside the gene matches. The CDR3, as DNA: TGCGCCAGCAGCGCCGCGGGCGGAGCGGGAGGGCCGAACATTCAGTACTTC. Its translation: CASSAAGGAGGPNIQYF.

The chain links TRBV27 to TRBJ2-5; perhaps TRBD1 as D (6 bases). This CDR3 comprises 14 residues. The V gene's germline CDR1 is MNHEY and CDR2 SMNVEV (reference sequence). Trimming took 1 base from V and 5 from J, leaving 11 bases between them. CDR3 coding DNA: TGTGCCAGCAGTTTATTTGCAGGGGTCGAGACCCAGTACTTC. This codes for CASSLFAGVETQYF.

The J gene is TRBJ2-5, the V gene TRBV24-1; no reliable D call. This CDR3 spans 16 amino acids. Per the germline V gene, CDR1 is KGHDR and CDR2 is SFDVKD. Trimming stripped 1 base from V and 1 base from J, with 12 bases between. The DNA of the CDR3 is TGTGCCACCAGTGATTTTCAAGGCGACTTCCAAGAGACCCAGTACTTC. This sequence encodes CATSDFQGDFQETQYF.